This TCR beta chain was documented in a study of blood T cells in healthy people across ages. A second PCR of about 7 to 12 cycles used a sample-barcoded 5' primer and a J-beta primer mix. TCRdb re-derived calls from the 5' RACE reads in MiXCR, one entry per CDR3 protein. This sample has about 1 million distinct CDR3 sequences, with more than 35% found just once. The CDR3 length is 13 residues. Deletions cut 3 bases from V and 3 bases from J, with 12 bases between. Germline V gene lookup returns CDR1 DFQATT and CDR2 SNEGSKA (reference sequence). This clonotype was seen more than once but under ten times.

The clonotype was recovered from a woman in her sixties in good health. The chain uses TRBV20-1 and TRBJ2-7, with D perhaps TRBD1 (5 bases). The source material was blood. The CDR3 nucleotides are TGCAGTGCTAGCCCCGCAGGGTACTACGAGCAGTACTTC. It specifies CSASPAGYYEQYF.